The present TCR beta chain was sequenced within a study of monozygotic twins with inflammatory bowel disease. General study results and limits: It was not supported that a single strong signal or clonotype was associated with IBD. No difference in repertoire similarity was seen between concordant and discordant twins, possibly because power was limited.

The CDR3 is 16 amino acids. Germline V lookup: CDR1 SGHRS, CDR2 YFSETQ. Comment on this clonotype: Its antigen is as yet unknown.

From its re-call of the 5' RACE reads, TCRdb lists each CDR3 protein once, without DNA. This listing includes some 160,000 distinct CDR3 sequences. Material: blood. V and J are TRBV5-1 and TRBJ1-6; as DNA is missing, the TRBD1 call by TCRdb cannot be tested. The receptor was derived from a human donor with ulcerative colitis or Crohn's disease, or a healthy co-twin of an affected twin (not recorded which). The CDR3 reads CASSSAGTGVGSPLHF. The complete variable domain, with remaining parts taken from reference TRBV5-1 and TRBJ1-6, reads KAGVTQTPRYLIKTRGQQVTLSCSPISGHRSVSWYQQTPGQGLQFLFEYFSETQRNKGNFPGRFSGRQFSNSRSEMNVSTLELGDSALYLCASSSAGTGVGSPLHFGNGTRLTVT.